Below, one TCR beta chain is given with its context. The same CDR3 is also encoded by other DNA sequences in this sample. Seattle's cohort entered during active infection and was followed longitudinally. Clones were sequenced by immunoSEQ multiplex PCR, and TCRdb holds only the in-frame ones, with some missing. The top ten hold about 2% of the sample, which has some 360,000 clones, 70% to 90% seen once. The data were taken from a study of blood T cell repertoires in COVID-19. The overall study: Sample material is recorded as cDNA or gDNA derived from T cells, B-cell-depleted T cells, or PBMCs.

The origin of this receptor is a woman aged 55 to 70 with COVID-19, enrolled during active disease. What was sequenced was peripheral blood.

CDR3 bases: TGCGCCAGCAGCTTGGACGGAGACTATGGCTACACCTTC. Its protein is CASSLDGDYGYTF. This chain joins TRBV5-1 and TRBJ1-2; D is unresolved. This CDR3 spans 13 amino acids. The V and J ends lost 0 bases and 3 bases respectively, with 6 bases between them. The V gene's germline CDR1 is SGHRS and CDR2 YFSETQ.